The 28 T cell receptor beta chains below were found in one sample sequenced in a study of PD-L1 blockade in urothelial cancer. TCRdb keeps only in-frame clones here, not all; method: immunoSEQ multiplex PCR. The sample lists 30,000 or so clones, 80% to 90% seen once, with less than 40% in the top ten. Sequencing used PBMCs, obtained around atezolizumab (anti-PD-L1) treatment. These receptors all stem from a man aged 55 to 69 with urothelial cancer.

The rearrangement links TRBV30 to TRBJ1-4, with TRBD1 matching 7 bases. Germline CDR1 GTSNPN, CDR2 SVGIG (reference sequence). V was clipped by 4 bases and J by 0 bases; unmatched bases: 2. This CDR3 region has 14 residues. The CDR3 reads CAWNTGATNEKLFF. The CDR3 DNA sequence: TGTGCCTGGAATACAGGGGCAACTAATGAAAAACTGTTTTTT.

V is TRBV18 and J is TRBJ2-5; no firm D call. The CDR3 length is 13 residues. In germline, CDR1 is KGHSH, CDR2 LQKENI. The V gene lost 2 bases and the J gene lost 5 bases, with 9 bases spanning the gap. In DNA form, the CDR3 reads TGTGCCAGCTCACCAGCCTTCCAGGAGACCCAGTACTTC. Protein product: CASSPAFQETQYF.

This clone was found a few times. The chain has TRBV19 and TRBJ2-7; 7 nucleotides match TRBD1. Germline assignment: CDR1 LNHDA and CDR2 SQIVND (reference sequence). There are 12 residues in the CDR3. Losses at the gene ends were 6 bases for V and 6 bases for J; bases not matched to a gene: 5. The DNA for the CDR3 is TGTGCCAGTAGAGGGACAGCCATCGAGCAGTACTTC. Amino acids: CASRGTAIEQYF. The whole variable domain, filled in from reference TRBV19 and TRBJ2-7, reads DGGITQSPKYLFRKEGQNVTLSCEQNLNHDAMYWYRQDPGQGLRLIYYSQIVNDFQKGDIAEGYSVSREKKESFPLTVTSAQKNPTAFYLCASRGTAIEQYFGPGTRLTVT.

The chain carries TRBV5-1 and TRBJ1-3; a possible D gene is TRBD1 (6 bases). Between the trimmed V and J ends, which lost 4 bases and 0 bases, there was a span of 8 bases. From germline, CDR1 is SGHRS and CDR2 YFSETQ. This CDR3 has 14 amino acids. CDR3 in amino acids: CASSRDNSGNTIYF. CDR3 coding DNA: TGCGCCAGCAGCCGGGACAACTCTGGAAACACCATATATTTT.

The chain uses TRBV29-1 and TRBJ1-2, with 8 nucleotides matching TRBD1. V gave up 3 bases and J gave up 4 bases; unmatched junction bases: 4. This CDR3 has 13 amino acids. Per the germline V gene, CDR1 is SQVTM and CDR2 is ANQGSEA. The CDR3 reads CSVDQGAGYGYTF. The CDR3 region has the DNA TGCAGCGTTGATCAGGGGGCGGGCTATGGCTACACCTTC.

The rearrangement uses TRBV9 and TRBJ1-1, with D perhaps TRBD1 (5 bases). Trimming removed 4 bases at V and 5 bases at J, with 21 bases between. CDR1 and CDR2 (germline): SGDLS, YYNGEE. The CDR3 length is 16 residues. CDR3 in DNA: TGTGCCAGCAGCCCGGGGCACGGGGGGGTAGGGACTGAAGCTTTCTTT. The encoded protein is CASSPGHGGVGTEAFF.

J is TRBJ2-2 and V is TRBV18; D is possibly TRBD1 (5 bases). The V and J ends lost 1 base and 3 bases respectively, with 9 bases between them. CDR1 and CDR2 from the germline V gene are KGHSH and LQKENI. The CDR3 loop spans 15 amino acids. As DNA, the CDR3 is TGTGCCAGCTCACCACAGGGGTTTGACACCGGGGAGCTGTTTTTT. Amino acids: CASSPQGFDTGELFF.

J is TRBJ2-3 and V is TRBV29-1, with 7 bases identical to TRBD2. The CDR3 length is 14 residues. Germline trimming cut 3 bases from V and 4 bases from J; bases unmatched to any gene: 7. CDR1 and CDR2 (germline): SQVTM, ANQGSEA. The CDR3 DNA reads as TGCAGCGTTGATGTGGGACTACGCGCAGATACGCAGTATTTT. Its translation: CSVDVGLRADTQYF.

The chain couples TRBV9 to TRBJ1-1, with a weak D call TRBD1 (5 bases). The CDR3 runs to 13 residues. V was trimmed by 4 bases and J by 1 base, leaving 8 bases between them. Germline V gene data show CDR1 as SGDLS and CDR2 as YYNGEE. Here the CDR3 reads CASSLTGNTEAFF. The CDR3 DNA is TGTGCCAGCAGCCTTACAGGGAACACTGAAGCTTTCTTT.

The CDR3 region has the DNA TGTGCCAGCAGAAACTGGGGCGATACGCAGTATTTT. Protein sequence: CASRNWGDTQYF. The rearrangement joins TRBV6-6 to TRBJ2-3, with D tentatively TRBD1 (5 bases). Per the germline V gene, CDR1 is MNHNY and CDR2 is SVGAGI (reference sequence). There are 12 residues in the CDR3. Between the trimmed V and J ends, which lost 6 bases and 6 bases, there was a span of 10 bases.

This rearrangement joins TRBV9 to TRBJ1-2; 8 positions match TRBD1. The CDR3 loop spans 14 amino acids. CDR1 and CDR2 from the germline V gene are SGDLS and YYNGEE. Unmatched junction bases numbered 9, after V lost 6 bases and J lost 5 bases. The CDR3 DNA sequence: TGTGCCAGCACCTCGGACAGGGAATGGTATGGCTACACCTTC. It codes for CASTSDREWYGYTF.

The chain employs TRBV29-1 and TRBJ2-7, with 12 nucleotides matching TRBD1. The CDR3 covers 13 residues. Germline V gene sequence: CDR1 SQVTM, CDR2 ANQGSEA. V trimming: 7 bases; J trimming: 4 bases; junction bases outside the gene matches: 5. This chain's CDR3 is CSAGTGGSYEQYF. The CDR3 bases are TGCAGCGCTGGGACAGGGGGCTCGTACGAGCAGTACTTC.

Regarding this clone: At one of its ends the junction is not consistent with the germline gene, which may arise from a read error. The chain carries TRBV6-1 and TRBJ1-1; TRBD1 matches at 7 bases. Per germline, CDR1 MNHNS and CDR2 SASEGT. CDR3 length: 14 residues. CDR3 in DNA: TGCCTAACTTTCGCCTCTAAGACAGGGAATGAAGCTTTCTTT. Protein sequence: CLTFASKTGNEAFF.

V gene TRBV10-3 combines with J gene TRBJ2-7; 7 nucleotides match TRBD1. V trimming: 6 bases; J trimming: 0 bases; junction bases outside the gene matches: 5. Germline lookup yields CDR1 ENHRY and CDR2 SYGVKD. The CDR3 runs to 14 residues. Written as DNA, the CDR3 is TGTGCCATCAGCGGGACAGAGAGCTCCTACGAGCAGTACTTC. Encoded protein: CAISGTESSYEQYF.

The chain couples TRBV5-1 to TRBJ2-7, with 11 bases that match TRBD2. V gave up 4 bases and J gave up 6 bases; unmatched junction bases: 6. The CDR3 runs 14 residues. The germline CDR1 and CDR2 sequences are SGHRS and YFSETQ. This chain's CDR3 is CASSPTSGGIEQYF. CDR3 bases: TGCGCCAGCAGCCCTACTAGCGGGGGCATCGAGCAGTACTTC.

The chain has TRBV28 and TRBJ2-1, with 15 bases identical to TRBD2. CDR1 and CDR2 from the germline V gene are MDHEN and SYDVKM. There are 17 residues in the CDR3. With 6 bases clipped from V and 4 bases from J, the junction kept 7 bases outside the gene matches. The CDR3 DNA follows: TGTGCCAGCAGCGCCGGGACTAGCGGGAGGCCTTACAATGAGCAGTTCTTC. Amino acids: CASSAGTSGRPYNEQFF.

The CDR3, as DNA: TGTGCCAGCAGTTACGGCACGAAAAACATTCAGTACTTC. Translation: CASSYGTKNIQYF. The J gene is TRBJ2-4, the V gene TRBV6-5; D is ambiguous. The germline CDR1 and CDR2 sequences are MNHEY and SVGAGI. The CDR3 is 13 amino acids. V lost 2 bases, J lost 4 bases, and 6 bases lay in between.

This chain joins TRBV19 and TRBJ1-1; D gene uncertain. Trimming took 6 bases from V and 0 from J, leaving 11 bases between them. Germline CDR1 reads LNHDA; CDR2 reads SQIVND (reference sequence). The CDR3 spans 14 residues. The CDR3 coding sequence is TGTGCCAGTAGCCTACTTTCGATGAACACTGAAGCTTTCTTT. Its protein is CASSLLSMNTEAFF. Complete variable domain (other parts from reference TRBV19 and TRBJ1-1): DGGITQSPKYLFRKEGQNVTLSCEQNLNHDAMYWYRQDPGQGLRLIYYSQIVNDFQKGDIAEGYSVSREKKESFPLTVTSAQKNPTAFYLCASSLLSMNTEAFFGQGTRLTVV.

V and J are TRBV7-2 and TRBJ2-5, with 9 bases that match TRBD1. V was clipped by 4 bases and J by 4 bases; unmatched bases: 4. Germline V gene data show CDR1 as SGHTA and CDR2 as FQGNSA. CDR3 length: 14 residues. The CDR3 loop reads CASSSGTGRETQYF. The CDR3 nucleotides are TGTGCCAGCAGCTCGGGGACAGGGCGAGAGACCCAGTACTTC.

The chain employs TRBV4-1 and TRBJ2-1; 7 bases are a match to TRBD1. V lost 3 bases to trimming and J lost 2 bases; unmatched junction nucleotides: 7. Per germline, CDR1 MGHRA and CDR2 YSYEKL. The CDR3 runs to 16 residues. The CDR3: CASSQPGTAAYNEQFF. DNA for the CDR3: TGCGCCAGCAGCCAGCCCGGGACAGCAGCCTACAATGAGCAGTTCTTC.

The chain couples TRBV6-1 to TRBJ2-5; D gene unclear. Trimming stripped 1 base from V and 1 base from J, with 10 bases between. Germline assignment: CDR1 MNHNS and CDR2 SASEGT. This CDR3 has 15 amino acids. The CDR3 loop reads CASSEGGRAQETQYF. The CDR3 nucleotides read TGTGCCAGCAGTGAAGGCGGCAGAGCCCAAGAGACCCAGTACTTC.

The chain is built from TRBV18 and TRBJ1-2, with no clear D. The CDR3 loop spans 12 amino acids. The V end lost 3 bases, the J end lost 8 bases, and 10 bases lay between the germline ends. Per the germline V gene, CDR1 is KGHSH and CDR2 is LQKENI. Here the CDR3 DNA reads TGTGCCAGCTCACCGGAGTTAGAAGGCTACACCTTC. Protein product: CASSPELEGYTF.

The chain joins TRBV30 to TRBJ1-5, with D unresolved. V dropped 0 bases and J dropped 9 bases, with 12 bases sitting between them. The V gene's germline CDR1 is GTSNPN and CDR2 SVGIG (reference sequence). CDR3 length: 13 amino acids. CDR3 protein: CAWSVAGPGPQHF. Written as DNA, the CDR3 is TGTGCCTGGAGTGTAGCGGGTCCGGGGCCCCAGCATTTT. The full variable domain, with the rest looked up from reference TRBV30 and TRBJ1-5, is SQTIHQWPATLVQPVGSPLSLECTVEGTSNPNLYWYRQAAGRGLQLLFYSVGIGQISSEVPQNLSASRPQDRQFILSSKKLLLSDSGFYLCAWSVAGPGPQHFGDGTRLSIL.

J is TRBJ1-3 and V is TRBV30; 7 bases agree with TRBD1. This CDR3 contains 18 residues. Germline CDR1 GTSNPN, CDR2 SVGIG (reference sequence). Losses at the gene ends were 0 bases for V and 2 bases for J; bases not matched to a gene: 13. In nucleotides, the CDR3 is TGTGCCTGGAGTGTAAAGCGGGCAGGGGGTCGGCCTGGAAACACCATATATTTT. Its translation: CAWSVKRAGGRPGNTIYF.

This clone was detected only a few times. This chain joins TRBV6-4 and TRBJ2-3; 8 positions match TRBD1. Germline V gene sequence: CDR1 MRHNA, CDR2 SNTAGT. CDR3 length: 16 amino acids. After removal of 4 bases from V and 1 base from J, the junction contained 7 bases not matched to a gene. The CDR3 reads CASSAATGGGTDTQYF. Here the CDR3 DNA reads TGTGCCAGCAGTGCCGCTACAGGGGGTGGCACAGATACGCAGTATTTT.

This chain connects TRBV5-1 to TRBJ2-6; 8 bases fit TRBD2. The J segment lost 1 base and the V segment lost 4 bases, leaving 10 bases of the junction unmatched. The CDR3 contains 18 residues. From germline, CDR1 is SGHRS and CDR2 YFSETQ. The CDR3 loop reads CASSMGGAGGSGANVLTF. In DNA form, the CDR3 reads TGCGCCAGCAGCATGGGTGGGGCGGGGGGTTCTGGGGCCAACGTCCTGACTTTC.

A few counts support this clone. The J gene is TRBJ2-7, the V gene TRBV14; TRBD1 agrees at 7 bases. In germline, CDR1 is SGHDN, CDR2 FVKESK. V shed 1 base, J shed 2 bases, and the junction held 5 bases outside the gene matches. The CDR3 runs to 15 residues. CDR3 sequence (DNA): TGTGCCAGCAGCCAAGCCGGGACAGTAACCTACGAGCAGTACTTC. Its translation is CASSQAGTVTYEQYF.

As DNA, the CDR3 is TGTGCCAGCAGCCAAGTCCAGAAAACCATGAACACTGAAGCTTTCTTT. It yields the protein CASSQVQKTMNTEAFF. The chain employs TRBV4-2 and TRBJ1-1; D unclear. V was shortened by 1 base and J by 0 bases, with 12 bases between the two germline ends. Germline CDR1 LGHNA, CDR2 YNFKEQ. The CDR3 extends over 16 amino acids.